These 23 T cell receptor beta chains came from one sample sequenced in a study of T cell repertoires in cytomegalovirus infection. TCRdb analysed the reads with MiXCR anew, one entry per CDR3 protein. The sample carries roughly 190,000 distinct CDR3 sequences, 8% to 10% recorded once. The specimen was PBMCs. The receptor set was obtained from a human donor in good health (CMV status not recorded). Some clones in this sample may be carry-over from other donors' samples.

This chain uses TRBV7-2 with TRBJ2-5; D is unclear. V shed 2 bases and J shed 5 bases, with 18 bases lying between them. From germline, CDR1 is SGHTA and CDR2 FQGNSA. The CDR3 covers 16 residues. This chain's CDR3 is CASSLSIRPTGETQYF. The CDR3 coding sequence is TGTGCCAGCAGCTTATCCATTAGACCCACCGGGGAGACCCAGTACTTC.

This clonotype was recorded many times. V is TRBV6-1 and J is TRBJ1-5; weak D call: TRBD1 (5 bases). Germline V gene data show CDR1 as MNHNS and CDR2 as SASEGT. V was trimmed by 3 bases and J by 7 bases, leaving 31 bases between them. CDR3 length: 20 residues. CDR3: CASSDEARRFSTFRDQPQHF. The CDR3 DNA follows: TGTGCCAGCAGTGATGAGGCGCGGCGGTTTTCCACATTCCGGGACCAGCCCCAGCATTTT.

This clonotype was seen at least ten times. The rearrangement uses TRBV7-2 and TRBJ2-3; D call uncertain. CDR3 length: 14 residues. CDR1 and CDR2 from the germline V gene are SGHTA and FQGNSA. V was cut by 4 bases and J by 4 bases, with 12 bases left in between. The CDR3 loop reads CASSSWTTADTQYF. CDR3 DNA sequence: TGTGCCAGCAGCTCGTGGACCACGGCAGATACGCAGTATTTT. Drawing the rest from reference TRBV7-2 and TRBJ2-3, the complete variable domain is GAGVSQSPSNKVTEKGKDVELRCDPISGHTALYWYRQSLGQGLEFLIYFQGNSAPDKSGLPSDRFSAERTGGSVSTLTIQRTQQEDSAVYLCASSSWTTADTQYFGPGTRLTVL.

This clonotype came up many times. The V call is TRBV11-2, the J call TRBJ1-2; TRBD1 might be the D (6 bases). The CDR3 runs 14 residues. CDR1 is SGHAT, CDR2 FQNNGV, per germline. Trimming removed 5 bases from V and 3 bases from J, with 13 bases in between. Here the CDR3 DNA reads TGTGCCAGCAGCCGAGGACAGCCGGACTATGGCTACACCTTC. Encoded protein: CASSRGQPDYGYTF.

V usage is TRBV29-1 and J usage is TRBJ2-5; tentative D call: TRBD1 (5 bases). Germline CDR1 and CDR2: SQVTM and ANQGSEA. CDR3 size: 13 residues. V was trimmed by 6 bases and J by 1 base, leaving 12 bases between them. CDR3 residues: CSVTQATQETQYF. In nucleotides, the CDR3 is TGCAGCGTAACACAGGCTACCCAAGAGACCCAGTACTTC.

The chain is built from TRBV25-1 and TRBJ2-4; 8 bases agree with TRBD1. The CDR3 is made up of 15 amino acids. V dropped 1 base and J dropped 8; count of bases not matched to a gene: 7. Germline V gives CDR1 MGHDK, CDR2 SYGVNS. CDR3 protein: CASSEFHQGAYIQYF. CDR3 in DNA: TGTGCCAGCAGTGAATTTCACCAGGGGGCTTACATTCAGTACTTC.

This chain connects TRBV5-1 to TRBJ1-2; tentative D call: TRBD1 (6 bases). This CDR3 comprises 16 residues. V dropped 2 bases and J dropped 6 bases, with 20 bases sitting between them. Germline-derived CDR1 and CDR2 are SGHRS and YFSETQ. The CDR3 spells CASSFLRGRQADGYTF. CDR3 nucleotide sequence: TGCGCCAGCAGCTTCCTACGGGGAAGACAGGCGGATGGCTACACCTTC.

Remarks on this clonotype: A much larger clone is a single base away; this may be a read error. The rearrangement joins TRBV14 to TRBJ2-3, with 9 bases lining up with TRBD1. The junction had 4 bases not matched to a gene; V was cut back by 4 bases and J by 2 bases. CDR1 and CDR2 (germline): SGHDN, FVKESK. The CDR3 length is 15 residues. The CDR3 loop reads CASSRWDRATDTQYF. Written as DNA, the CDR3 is TGTGCCAGCAGCCGGTGGGACAGGGCCACAGATACGCAGTATTTT.

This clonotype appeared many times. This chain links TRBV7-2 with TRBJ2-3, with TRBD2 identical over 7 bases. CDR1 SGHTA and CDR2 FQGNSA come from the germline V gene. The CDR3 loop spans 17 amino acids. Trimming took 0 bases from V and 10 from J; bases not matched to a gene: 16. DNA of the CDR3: TGTGCCAGCAGCTTAGCGTTGGGCGGGAGTACGGGCCGGGCGCAGTATTTT. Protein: CASSLALGGSTGRAQYF. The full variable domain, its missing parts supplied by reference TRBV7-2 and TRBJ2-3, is GAGVSQSPSNKVTEKGKDVELRCDPISGHTALYWYRQSLGQGLEFLIYFQGNSAPDKSGLPSDRFSAERTGGSVSTLTIQRTQQEDSAVYLCASSLALGGSTGRAQYFGPGTRLTVL.

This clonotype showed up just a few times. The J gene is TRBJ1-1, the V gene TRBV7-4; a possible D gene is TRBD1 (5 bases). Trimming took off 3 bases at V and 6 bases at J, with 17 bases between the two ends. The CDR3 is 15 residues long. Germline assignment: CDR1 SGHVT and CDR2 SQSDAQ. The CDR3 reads CASSLWDSPGAEAFF. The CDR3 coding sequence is TGTGCCAGCAGCTTGTGGGACTCCCCTGGTGCTGAAGCTTTCTTT.

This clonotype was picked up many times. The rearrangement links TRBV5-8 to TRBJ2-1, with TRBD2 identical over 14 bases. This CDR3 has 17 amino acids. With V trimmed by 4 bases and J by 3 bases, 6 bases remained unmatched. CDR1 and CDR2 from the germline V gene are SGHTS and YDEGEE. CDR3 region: CASSADGTSGSYNEQFF. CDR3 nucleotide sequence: TGTGCCAGCAGCGCCGATGGGACTAGCGGGAGCTACAATGAGCAGTTCTTC. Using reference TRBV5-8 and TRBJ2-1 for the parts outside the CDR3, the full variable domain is EAGVTQSPTHLIKTRGQQATLRCSPISGHTSVYWYQQALGLGLQFLLWYDEGEERNRGNFPPRFSGRQFPNYSSELNVNALELEDSALYLCASSADGTSGSYNEQFFGPGTRLTVL.

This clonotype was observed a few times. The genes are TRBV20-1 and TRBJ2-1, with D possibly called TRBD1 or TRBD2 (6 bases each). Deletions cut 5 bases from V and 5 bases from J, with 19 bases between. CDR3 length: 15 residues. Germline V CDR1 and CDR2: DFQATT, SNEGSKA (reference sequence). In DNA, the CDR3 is TGCAGTGCTGTCCAAGGGGGGCGAATAAACAATGAGCAGTTCTTC. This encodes CSAVQGGRINNEQFF.

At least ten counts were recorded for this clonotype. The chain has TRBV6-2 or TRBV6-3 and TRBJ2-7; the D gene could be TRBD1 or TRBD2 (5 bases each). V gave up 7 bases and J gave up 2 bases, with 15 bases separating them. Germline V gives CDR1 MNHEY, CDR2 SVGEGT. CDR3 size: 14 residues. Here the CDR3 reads CASKPGTSAYEQYF. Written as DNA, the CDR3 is TGTGCCAGCAAACCCGGGACCTCCGCCTACGAGCAGTACTTC.

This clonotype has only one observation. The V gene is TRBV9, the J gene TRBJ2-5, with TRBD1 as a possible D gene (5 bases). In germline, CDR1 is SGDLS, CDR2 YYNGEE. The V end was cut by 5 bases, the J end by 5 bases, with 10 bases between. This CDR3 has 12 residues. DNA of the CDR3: TGTGCCAGCAGTGGGGCCCGGGAGACCCAGTACTTC. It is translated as CASSGARETQYF. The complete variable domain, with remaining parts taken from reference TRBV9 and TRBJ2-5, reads DSGVTQTPKHLITATGQRVTLRCSPRSGDLSVYWYQQSLDQGLQFLIQYYNGEERAKGNILERFSAQQFPDLHSELNLSSLELGDSALYFCASSGARETQYFGPGTRLLVL.

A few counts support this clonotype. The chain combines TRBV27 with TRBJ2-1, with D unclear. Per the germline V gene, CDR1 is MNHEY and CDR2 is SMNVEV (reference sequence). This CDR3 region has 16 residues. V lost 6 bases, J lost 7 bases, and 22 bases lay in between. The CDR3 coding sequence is TGTGCCAGCAGCTACAACCTTATGGATATTAGGAATGAGCAGTTCTTC. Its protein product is CASSYNLMDIRNEQFF.

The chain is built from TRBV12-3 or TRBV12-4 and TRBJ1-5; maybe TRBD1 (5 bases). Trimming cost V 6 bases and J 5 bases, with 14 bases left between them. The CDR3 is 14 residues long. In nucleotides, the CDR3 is TGTGCCAGCAGCCCCCGGGACGTTGATCAGCCCCAGCATTTT. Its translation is CASSPRDVDQPQHF.

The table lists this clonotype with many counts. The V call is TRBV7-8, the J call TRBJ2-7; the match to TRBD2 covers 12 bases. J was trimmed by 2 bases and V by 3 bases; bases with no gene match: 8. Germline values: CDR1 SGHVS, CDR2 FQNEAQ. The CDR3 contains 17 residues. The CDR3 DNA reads TGTGCCAGCAGCTTCCCCGGGACTAGCGGGCCCACCTACGAGCAGTACTTC. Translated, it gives CASSFPGTSGPTYEQYF.

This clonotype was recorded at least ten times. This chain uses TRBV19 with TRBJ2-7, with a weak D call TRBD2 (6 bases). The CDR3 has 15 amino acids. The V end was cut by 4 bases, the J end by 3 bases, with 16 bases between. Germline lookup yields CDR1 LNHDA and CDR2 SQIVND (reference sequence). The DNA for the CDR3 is TGTGCCAGTAGTACAGTCGCGGGAATAAACTACGAGCAGTACTTC. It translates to CASSTVAGINYEQYF.

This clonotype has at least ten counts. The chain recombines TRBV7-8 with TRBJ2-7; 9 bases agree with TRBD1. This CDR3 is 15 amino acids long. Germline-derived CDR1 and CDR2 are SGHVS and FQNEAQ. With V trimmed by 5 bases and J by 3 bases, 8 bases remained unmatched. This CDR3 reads CASSPRDRVNYEQYF. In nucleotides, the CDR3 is TGTGCCAGCAGCCCTCGGGACAGGGTTAACTACGAGCAGTACTTC. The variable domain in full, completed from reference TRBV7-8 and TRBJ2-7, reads GAGVSQSPRYKVAKRGQDVALRCDPISGHVSLFWYQQALGQGPEFLTYFQNEAQLDKSGLPSDRFFAERPEGSVSTLKIQRTQQEDSAVYLCASSPRDRVNYEQYFGPGTRLTVT.

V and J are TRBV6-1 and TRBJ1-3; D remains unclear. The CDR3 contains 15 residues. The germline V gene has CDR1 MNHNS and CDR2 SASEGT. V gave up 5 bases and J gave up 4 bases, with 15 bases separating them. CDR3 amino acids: CASSFMAGGGNTIYF. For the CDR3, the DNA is TGTGCCAGCAGTTTTATGGCAGGAGGGGGAAACACCATATATTTT.

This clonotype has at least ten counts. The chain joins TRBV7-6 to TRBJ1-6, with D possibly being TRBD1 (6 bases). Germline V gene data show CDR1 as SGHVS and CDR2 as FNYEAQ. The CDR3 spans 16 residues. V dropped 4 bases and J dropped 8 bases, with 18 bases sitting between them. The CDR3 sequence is CASSSGAVGVDSPLHF. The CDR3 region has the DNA TGTGCCAGCAGCTCAGGGGCGGTCGGTGTGGATTCACCCCTCCACTTT.

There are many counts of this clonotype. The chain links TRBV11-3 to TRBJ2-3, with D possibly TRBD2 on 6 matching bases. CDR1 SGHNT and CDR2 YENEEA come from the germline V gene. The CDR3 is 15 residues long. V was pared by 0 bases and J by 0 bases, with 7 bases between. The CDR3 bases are TGTGCCAGCAGCTTAGACGGGAGAAGCACAGATACGCAGTATTTT. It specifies CASSLDGRSTDTQYF.

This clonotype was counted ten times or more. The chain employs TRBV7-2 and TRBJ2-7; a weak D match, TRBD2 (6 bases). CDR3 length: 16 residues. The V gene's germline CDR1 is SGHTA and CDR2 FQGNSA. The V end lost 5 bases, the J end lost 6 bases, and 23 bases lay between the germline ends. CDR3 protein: CASSPVAGLTHLEQYF. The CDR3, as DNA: TGTGCCAGCAGCCCCGTGGCGGGATTAACCCATCTCGAGCAGTACTTC.